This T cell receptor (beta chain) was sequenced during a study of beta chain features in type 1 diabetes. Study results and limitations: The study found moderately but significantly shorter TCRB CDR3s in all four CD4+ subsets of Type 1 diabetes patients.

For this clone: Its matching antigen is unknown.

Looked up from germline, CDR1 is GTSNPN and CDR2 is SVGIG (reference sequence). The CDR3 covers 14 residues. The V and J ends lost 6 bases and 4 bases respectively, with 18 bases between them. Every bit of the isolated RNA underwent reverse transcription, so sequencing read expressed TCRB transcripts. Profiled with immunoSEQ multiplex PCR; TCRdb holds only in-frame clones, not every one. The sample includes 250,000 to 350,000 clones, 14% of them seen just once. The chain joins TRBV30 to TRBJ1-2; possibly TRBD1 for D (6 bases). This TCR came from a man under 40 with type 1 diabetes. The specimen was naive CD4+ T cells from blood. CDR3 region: CACLKGGTGYGYTF. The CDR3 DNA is TGTGCCTGTCTAAAAGGGGGAACGGGCTATGGCTACACCTTC.